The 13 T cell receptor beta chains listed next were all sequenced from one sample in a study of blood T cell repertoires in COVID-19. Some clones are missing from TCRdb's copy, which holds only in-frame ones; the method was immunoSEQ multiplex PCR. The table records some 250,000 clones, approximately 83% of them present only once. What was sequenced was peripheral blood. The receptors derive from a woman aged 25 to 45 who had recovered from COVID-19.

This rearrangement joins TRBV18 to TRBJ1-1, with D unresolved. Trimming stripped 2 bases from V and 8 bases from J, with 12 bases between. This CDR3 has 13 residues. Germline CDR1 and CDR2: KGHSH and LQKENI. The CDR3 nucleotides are TGTGCCAGCTCACCAAGATCAGGTTTCGAAGCTTTCTTT. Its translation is CASSPRSGFEAFF.

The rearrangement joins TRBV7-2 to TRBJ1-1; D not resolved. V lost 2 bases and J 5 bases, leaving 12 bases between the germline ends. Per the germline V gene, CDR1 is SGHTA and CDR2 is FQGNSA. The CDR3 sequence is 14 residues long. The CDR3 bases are TGTGCCAGCAGCTTACTACAGCAAGGTACTGAAGCTTTCTTT. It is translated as CASSLLQQGTEAFF.

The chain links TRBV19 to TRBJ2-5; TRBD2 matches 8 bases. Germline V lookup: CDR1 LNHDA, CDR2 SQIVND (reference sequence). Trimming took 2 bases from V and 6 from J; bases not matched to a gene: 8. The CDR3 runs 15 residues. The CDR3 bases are TGTGCCAGTAGTATATTGCGGGGGGCTCTGAAGACCCAGTACTTC. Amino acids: CASSILRGALKTQYF.

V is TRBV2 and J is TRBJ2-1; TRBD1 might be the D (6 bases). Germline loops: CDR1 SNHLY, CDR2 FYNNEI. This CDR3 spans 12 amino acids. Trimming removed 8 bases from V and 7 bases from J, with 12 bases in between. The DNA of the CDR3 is TGTGCCAGCGCTGGCAGGGGAAATGAGCAGTTCTTC. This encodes CASAGRGNEQFF.

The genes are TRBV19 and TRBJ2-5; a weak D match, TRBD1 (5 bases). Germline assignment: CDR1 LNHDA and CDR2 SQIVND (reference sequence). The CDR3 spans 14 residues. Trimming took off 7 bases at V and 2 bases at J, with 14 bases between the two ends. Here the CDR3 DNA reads TGTGCCAGTATTTATAAGACAGAACAAGAGACCCAGTACTTC. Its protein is CASIYKTEQETQYF. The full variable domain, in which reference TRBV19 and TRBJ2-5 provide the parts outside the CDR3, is DGGITQSPKYLFRKEGQNVTLSCEQNLNHDAMYWYRQDPGQGLRLIYYSQIVNDFQKGDIAEGYSVSREKKESFPLTVTSAQKNPTAFYLCASIYKTEQETQYFGPGTRLLVL.

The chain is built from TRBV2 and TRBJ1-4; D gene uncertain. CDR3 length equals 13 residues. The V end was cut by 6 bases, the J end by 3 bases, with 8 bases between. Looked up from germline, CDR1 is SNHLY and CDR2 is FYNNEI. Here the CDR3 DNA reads TGTGCCAGCAGAAAACGGTCTAATGAAAAACTGTTTTTT. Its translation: CASRKRSNEKLFF.

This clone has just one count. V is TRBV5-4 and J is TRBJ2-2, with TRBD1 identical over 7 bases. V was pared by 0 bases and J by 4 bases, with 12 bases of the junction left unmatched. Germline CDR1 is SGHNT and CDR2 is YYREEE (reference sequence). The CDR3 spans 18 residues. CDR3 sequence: CASSLGPSGQTFTGELFF. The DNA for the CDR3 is TGTGCCAGCAGCTTGGGTCCTTCGGGACAGACTTTCACCGGGGAGCTGTTTTTT.

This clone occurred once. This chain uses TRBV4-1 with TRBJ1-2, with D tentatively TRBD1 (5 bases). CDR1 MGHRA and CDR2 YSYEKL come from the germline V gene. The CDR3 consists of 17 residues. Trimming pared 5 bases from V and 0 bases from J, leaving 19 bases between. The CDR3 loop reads CASSLQDGAVTNYGYTF. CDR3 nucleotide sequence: TGCGCCAGCAGCTTACAAGATGGGGCAGTGACTAACTATGGCTACACCTTC.

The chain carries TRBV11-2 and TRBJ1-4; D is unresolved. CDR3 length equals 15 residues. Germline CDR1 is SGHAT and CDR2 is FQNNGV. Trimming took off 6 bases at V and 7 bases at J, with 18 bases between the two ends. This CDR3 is CASSSRGSVGEKLFF. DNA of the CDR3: TGTGCCAGCAGTTCCAGAGGGTCAGTGGGTGAAAAACTGTTTTTT.

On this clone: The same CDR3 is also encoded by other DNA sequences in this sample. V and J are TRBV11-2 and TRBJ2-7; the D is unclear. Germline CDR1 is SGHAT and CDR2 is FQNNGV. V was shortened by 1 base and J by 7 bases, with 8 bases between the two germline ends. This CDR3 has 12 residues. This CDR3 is CASSLAGGEQYF. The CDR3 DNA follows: TGTGCCAGCAGCTTAGCGGGTGGGGAGCAGTACTTC.

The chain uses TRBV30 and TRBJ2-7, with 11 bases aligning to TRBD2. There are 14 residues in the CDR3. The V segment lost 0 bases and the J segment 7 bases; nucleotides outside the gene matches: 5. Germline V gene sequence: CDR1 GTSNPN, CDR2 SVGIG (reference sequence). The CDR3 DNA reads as TGTGCCTGGAGTGTTTGGCTAGCGGGGGGAGAGCAGTACTTC. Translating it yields CAWSVWLAGGEQYF.

DNA for the CDR3: TGTGCCAGCAGCTTGACAGGACGGGAGACCCAGTACTTC. Amino acids: CASSLTGRETQYF. The chain links TRBV11-2 to TRBJ2-5, with a tentative D call TRBD1 (6 bases). The CDR3 consists of 13 residues. V was pared by 3 bases and J by 5 bases, with 10 bases between. Germline V lookup: CDR1 SGHAT, CDR2 FQNNGV.

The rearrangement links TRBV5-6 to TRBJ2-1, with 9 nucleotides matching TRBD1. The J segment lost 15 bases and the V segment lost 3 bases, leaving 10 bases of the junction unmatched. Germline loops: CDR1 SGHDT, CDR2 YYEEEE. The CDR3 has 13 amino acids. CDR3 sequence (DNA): TGTGCCAGCAGCTCGTCGACAGGGGGACGGGGGTTCTTC. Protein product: CASSSSTGGRGFF.